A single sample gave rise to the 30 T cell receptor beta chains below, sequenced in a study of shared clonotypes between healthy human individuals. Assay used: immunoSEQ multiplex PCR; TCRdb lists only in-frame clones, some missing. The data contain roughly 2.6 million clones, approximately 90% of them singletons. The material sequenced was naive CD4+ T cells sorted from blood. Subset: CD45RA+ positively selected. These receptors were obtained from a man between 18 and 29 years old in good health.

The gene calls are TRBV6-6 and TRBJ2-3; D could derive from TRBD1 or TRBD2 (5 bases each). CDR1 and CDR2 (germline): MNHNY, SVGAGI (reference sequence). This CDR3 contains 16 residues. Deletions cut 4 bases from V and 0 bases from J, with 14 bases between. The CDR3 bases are TGTGCCAGCAGTTTCCCCCGGTGGGGGAGCACAGATACGCAGTATTTT. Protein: CASSFPRWGSTDTQYF.

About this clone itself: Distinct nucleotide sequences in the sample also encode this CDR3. CDR3 region: CASSWGQGSMNTEAFF. The CDR3 DNA follows: TGCGCCAGCAGCTGGGGACAGGGGTCTATGAACACTGAAGCTTTCTTT. The chain couples TRBV5-1 to TRBJ1-1, with 10 bases aligning to TRBD1. Germline V gene sequence: CDR1 SGHRS, CDR2 YFSETQ. The CDR3 extends over 16 amino acids. J was trimmed by 0 bases and V by 3 bases; bases with no gene match: 5.

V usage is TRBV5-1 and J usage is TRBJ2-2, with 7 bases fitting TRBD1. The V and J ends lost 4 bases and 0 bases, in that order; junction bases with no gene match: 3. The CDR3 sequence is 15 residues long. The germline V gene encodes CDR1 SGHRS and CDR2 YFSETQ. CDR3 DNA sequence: TGCGCCAGCAGCATGACAGGGCCGAACACCGGGGAGCTGTTTTTT. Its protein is CASSMTGPNTGELFF.

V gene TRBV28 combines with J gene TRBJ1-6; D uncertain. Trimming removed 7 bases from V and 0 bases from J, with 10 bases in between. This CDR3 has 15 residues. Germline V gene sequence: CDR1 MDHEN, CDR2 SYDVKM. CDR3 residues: CASMAGHSYNSPLHF. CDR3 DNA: TGTGCCAGCATGGCCGGCCACTCCTATAATTCACCCCTCCACTTT.

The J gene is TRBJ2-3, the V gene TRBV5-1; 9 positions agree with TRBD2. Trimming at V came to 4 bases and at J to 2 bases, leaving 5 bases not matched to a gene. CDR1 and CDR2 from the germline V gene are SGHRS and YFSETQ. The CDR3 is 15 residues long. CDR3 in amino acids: CASSRGTSSTDTQYF. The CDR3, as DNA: TGCGCCAGCAGCCGGGGGACTAGCTCCACAGATACGCAGTATTTT.

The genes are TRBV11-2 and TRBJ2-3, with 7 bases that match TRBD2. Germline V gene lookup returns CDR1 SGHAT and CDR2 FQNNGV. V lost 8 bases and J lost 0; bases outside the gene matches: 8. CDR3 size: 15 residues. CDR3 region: CASAPAGASTDTQYF. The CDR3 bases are TGTGCCAGCGCGCCGGCGGGAGCTAGCACAGATACGCAGTATTTT.

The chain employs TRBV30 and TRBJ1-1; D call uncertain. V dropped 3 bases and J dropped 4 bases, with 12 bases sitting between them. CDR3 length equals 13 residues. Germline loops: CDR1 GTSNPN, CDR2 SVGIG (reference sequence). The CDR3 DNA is TGTGCCTGGAGGGCCCCTTCAGGCACTGAAGCTTTCTTT. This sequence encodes CAWRAPSGTEAFF. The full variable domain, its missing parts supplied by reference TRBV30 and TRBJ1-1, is SQTIHQWPATLVQPVGSPLSLECTVEGTSNPNLYWYRQAAGRGLQLLFYSVGIGQISSEVPQNLSASRPQDRQFILSSKKLLLSDSGFYLCAWRAPSGTEAFFGQGTRLTVV.

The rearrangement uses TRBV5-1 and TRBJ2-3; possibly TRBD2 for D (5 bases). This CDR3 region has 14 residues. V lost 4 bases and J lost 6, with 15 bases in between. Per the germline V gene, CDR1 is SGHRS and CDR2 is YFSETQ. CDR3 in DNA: TGCGCCAGCAGCCGAGGGCCCCTAGGGGATACGCAGTATTTT. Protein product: CASSRGPLGDTQYF.

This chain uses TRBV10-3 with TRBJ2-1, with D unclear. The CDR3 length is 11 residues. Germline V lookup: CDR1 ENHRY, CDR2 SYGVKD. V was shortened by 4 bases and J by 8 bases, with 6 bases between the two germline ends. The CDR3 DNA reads TGTGCCATCAGTGTGGAAGATGAGCAGTTCTTC. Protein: CAISVEDEQFF.

The CDR3 DNA reads TGTGCCAGCAGTTTGGGGACAGGGTGGAACGAGCAGTACTTC. Protein sequence: CASSLGTGWNEQYF. The chain links TRBV27 to TRBJ2-7, with 9 nucleotides matching TRBD1. Germline CDR1 is MNHEY and CDR2 is SMNVEV (reference sequence). Germline trimming cut 3 bases from V and 5 bases from J; bases unmatched to any gene: 5. The CDR3 spans 14 residues.

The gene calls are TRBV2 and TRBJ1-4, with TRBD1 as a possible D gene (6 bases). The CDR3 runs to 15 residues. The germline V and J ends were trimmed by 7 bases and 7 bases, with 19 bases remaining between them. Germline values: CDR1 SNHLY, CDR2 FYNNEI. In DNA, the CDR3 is TGTGCCAGCACAACAGGGACCGTCAGAGGTGAAAAACTGTTTTTT. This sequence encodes CASTTGTVRGEKLFF. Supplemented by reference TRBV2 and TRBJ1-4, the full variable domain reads EPEVTQTPSHQVTQMGQEVILRCVPISNHLYFYWYRQILGQKVEFLVSFYNNEISEKSEIFDDQFSVERPDGSNFTLKIRSTKLEDSAMYFCASTTGTVRGEKLFFGSGTQLSVL.

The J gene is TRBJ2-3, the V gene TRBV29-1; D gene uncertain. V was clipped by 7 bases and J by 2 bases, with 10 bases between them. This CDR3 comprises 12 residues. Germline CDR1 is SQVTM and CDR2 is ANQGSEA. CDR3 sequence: CSAGRDTDTQYF. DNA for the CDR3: TGCAGCGCGGGCAGAGACACAGATACGCAGTATTTT.

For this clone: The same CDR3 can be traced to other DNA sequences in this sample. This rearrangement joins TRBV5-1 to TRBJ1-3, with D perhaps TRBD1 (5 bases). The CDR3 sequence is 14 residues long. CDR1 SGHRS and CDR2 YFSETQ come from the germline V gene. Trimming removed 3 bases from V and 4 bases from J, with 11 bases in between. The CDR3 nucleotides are TGCGCCAGCAGCTCAGCAGGGAGCGGAAACACCATATATTTT. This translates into CASSSAGSGNTIYF.

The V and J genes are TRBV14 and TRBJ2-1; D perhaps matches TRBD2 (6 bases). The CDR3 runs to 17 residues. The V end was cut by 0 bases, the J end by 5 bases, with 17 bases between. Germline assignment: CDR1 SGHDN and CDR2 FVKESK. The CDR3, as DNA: TGTGCCAGCAGCCAAGACGTAGGAGCGGGCGTCAACAATGAGCAGTTCTTC. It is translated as CASSQDVGAGVNNEQFF.

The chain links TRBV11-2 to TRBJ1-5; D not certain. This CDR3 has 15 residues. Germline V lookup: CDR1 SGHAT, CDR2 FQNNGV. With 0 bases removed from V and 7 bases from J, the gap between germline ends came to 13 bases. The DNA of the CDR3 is TGTGCCAGCAGCTTAGATGGTTCCCAGTTACAGCCCCAGCATTTT. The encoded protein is CASSLDGSQLQPQHF. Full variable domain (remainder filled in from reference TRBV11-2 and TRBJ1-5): EAGVAQSPRYKIIEKRQSVAFWCNPISGHATLYWYQQILGQGPKLLIQFQNNGVVDDSQLPKDRFSAERLKGVDSTLKIQPAKLEDSAVYLCASSLDGSQLQPQHFGDGTRLSIL.

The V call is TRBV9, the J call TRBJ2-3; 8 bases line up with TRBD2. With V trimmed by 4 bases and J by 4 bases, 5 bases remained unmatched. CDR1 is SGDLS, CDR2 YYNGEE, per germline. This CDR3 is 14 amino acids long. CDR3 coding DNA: TGTGCCAGCAGCAAAGGACTAGCTTCAGATACGCAGTATTTT. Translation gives CASSKGLASDTQYF.

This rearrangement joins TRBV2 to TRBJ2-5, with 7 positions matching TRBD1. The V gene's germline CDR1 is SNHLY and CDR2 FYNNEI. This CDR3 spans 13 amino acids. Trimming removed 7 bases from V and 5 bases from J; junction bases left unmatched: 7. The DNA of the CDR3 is TGTGCCAGCAAGAGGGGGCTGGAGGAGACCCAGTACTTC. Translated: CASKRGLEETQYF.

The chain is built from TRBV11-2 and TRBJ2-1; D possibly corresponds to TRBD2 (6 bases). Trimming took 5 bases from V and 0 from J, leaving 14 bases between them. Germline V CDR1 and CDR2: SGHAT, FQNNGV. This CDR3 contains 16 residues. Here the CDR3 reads CASSPLTGSSYNEQFF. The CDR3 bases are TGTGCCAGCAGCCCTTTGACCGGGAGCTCCTACAATGAGCAGTTCTTC.

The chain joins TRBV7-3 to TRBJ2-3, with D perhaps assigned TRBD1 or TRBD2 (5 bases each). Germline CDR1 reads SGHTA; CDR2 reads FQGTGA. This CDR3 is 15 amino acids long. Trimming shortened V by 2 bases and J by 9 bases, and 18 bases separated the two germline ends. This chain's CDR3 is CASSLPGIQGGTQYF. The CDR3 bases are TGTGCCAGCAGCTTACCCGGGATTCAGGGCGGAACGCAGTATTTT.

The CDR3 nucleotides are TGTGCCAGCAGTGAAATTTCGGCGGGGGCCCCGTACTTC. The encoded protein is CASSEISAGAPYF. The rearrangement links TRBV2 to TRBJ2-5, with a possible D match to TRBD2 (7 bases). The ends were cut back, 2 bases at V and 13 bases at J, with 17 bases in the middle. CDR1 is SNHLY, CDR2 FYNNEI, per germline. This CDR3 contains 13 residues.

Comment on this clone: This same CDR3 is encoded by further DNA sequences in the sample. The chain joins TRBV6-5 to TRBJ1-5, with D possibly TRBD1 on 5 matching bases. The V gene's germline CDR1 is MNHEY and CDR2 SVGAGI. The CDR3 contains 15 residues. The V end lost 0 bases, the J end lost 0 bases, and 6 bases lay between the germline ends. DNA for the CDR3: TGTGCCAGCAGTTACTCGGGACTTAGCAATCAGCCCCAGCATTTT. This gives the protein CASSYSGLSNQPQHF.

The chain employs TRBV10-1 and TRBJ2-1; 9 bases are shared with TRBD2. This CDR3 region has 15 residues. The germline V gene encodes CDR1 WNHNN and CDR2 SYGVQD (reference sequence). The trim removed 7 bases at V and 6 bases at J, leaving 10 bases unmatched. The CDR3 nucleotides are TGCGCCAGCACCGAGTCTGGCGGGGGGGCCAATGAGCAGTTCTTC. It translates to CASTESGGGANEQFF.

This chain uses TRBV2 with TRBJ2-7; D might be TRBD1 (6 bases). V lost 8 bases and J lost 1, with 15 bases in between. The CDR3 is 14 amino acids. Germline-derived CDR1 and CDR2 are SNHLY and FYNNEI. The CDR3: CASGQWDKSYEQYF. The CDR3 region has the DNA TGTGCCAGCGGACAATGGGACAAGTCCTACGAGCAGTACTTC.

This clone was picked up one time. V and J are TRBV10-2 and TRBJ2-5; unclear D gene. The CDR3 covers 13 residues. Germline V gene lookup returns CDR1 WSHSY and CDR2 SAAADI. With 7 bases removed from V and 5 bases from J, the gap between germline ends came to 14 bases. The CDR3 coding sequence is TGCGCCAGCACGCACCCTACTGGGGAGACCCAGTACTTC. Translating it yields CASTHPTGETQYF.

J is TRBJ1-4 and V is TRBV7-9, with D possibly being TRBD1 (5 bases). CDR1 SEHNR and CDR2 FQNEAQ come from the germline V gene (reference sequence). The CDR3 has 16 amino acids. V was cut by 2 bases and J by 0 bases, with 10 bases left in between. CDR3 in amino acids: CASSLRGAATNEKLFF. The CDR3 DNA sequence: TGTGCCAGCAGCTTAAGGGGAGCGGCAACTAATGAAAAACTGTTTTTT.

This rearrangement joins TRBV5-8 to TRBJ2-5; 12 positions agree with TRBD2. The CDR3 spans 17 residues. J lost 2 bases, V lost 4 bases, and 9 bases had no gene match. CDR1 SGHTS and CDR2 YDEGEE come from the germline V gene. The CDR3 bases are TGTGCCAGCAGCCCGGGGAGACTAGCGGGGGAGCAAGAGACCCAGTACTTC. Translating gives CASSPGRLAGEQETQYF.

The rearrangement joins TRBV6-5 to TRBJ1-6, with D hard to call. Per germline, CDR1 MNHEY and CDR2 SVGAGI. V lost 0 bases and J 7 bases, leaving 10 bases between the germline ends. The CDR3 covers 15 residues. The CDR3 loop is CASSYSGSGNSPLHF. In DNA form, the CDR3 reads TGTGCCAGCAGTTACTCGGGGTCTGGGAATTCACCCCTCCACTTT.

CDR3 nucleotide sequence: TGCGCCAGCAGCTTGGACAGGGGCCTAGAAAAACTGTTTTTT. It yields the protein CASSLDRGLEKLFF. The rearrangement uses TRBV5-1 and TRBJ1-4, with TRBD1 matching 7 bases. The ends lost 0 bases at V and 8 bases at J; junction bases unmatched: 4. This CDR3 spans 14 amino acids. Per germline, CDR1 SGHRS and CDR2 YFSETQ.

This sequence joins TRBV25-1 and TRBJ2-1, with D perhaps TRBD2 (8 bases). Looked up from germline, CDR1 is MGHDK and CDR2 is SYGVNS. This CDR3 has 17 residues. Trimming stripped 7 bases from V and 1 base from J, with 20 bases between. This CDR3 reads CASTQGVGGRSYNEQFF. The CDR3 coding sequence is TGTGCCAGCACCCAGGGGGTGGGCGGGAGGTCCTACAATGAGCAGTTCTTC.

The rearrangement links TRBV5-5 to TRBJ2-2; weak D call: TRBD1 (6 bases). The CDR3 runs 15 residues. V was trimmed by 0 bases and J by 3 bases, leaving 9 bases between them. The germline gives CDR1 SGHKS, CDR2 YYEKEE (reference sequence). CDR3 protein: CASSLEQGYTGELFF. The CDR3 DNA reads TGTGCCAGCAGCTTGGAACAGGGTTACACCGGGGAGCTGTTTTTT.